The present entry profiles one TCR beta chain with its context. This specimen belongs to a study of PD-L1 blockade in urothelial cancer. Study-wide background: Treatment start was followed by blood analysis at 3 weeks (second dose) and again at 6 weeks. Blood yielded a median of about 140,000 T cells per sample.

Generated by immunoSEQ multiplex PCR, the TCRdb table keeps only in-frame clones and is missing some. The repertoire holds around 56,000 clones, with around 83% as singletons. The CDR3 spans 15 residues. Germline values: CDR1 MNHEY, CDR2 SMNVEV (reference sequence). V was clipped by 6 bases and J by 0 bases, with 14 bases between them. The clonotype originates from a middle-aged man with urothelial cancer. Sample: PBMCs, taken around atezolizumab (anti-PD-L1) treatment. The chain recombines TRBV27 with TRBJ1-1, with unresolved D. CDR3 loop: CASRPQLALNTEAFF. CDR3 coding DNA: TGTGCCAGCAGGCCACAGTTGGCCTTGAACACTGAAGCTTTCTTT.